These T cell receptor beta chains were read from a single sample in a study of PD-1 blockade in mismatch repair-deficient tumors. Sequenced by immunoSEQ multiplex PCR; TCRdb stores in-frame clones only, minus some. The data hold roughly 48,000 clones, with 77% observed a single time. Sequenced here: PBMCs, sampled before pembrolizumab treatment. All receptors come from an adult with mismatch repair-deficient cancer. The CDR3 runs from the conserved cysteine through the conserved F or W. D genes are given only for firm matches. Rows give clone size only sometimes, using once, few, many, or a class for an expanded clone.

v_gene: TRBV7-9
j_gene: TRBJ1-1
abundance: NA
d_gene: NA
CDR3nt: TGTGCCAGCAGCCACCATTACACAGGGCCGAACACTGAAGCTTTCTTT
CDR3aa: CASSHHYTGPNTEAFF

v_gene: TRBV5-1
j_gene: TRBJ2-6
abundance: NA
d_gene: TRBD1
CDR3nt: TGCGCCAGCAGCTTGGAGGGGACAGGGGGCGTCTCTGGGGCCAACGTCCTGACTTTC
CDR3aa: CASSLEGTGGVSGANVLTF

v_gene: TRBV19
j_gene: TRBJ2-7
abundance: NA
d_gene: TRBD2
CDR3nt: TGTGCCAGTAGTAACGCGGCGGGAGGCCCCTACGAGCAGTACTTC
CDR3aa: CASSNAAGGPYEQYF

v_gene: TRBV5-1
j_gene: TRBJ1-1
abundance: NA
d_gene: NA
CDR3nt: TGCGCCAGCAGCTTGCTACAGGGCTTGGAGGGGAACACTGAAGCTTTCTTT
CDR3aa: CASSLLQGLEGNTEAFF

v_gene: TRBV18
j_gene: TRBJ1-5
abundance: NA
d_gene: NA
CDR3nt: TGTGCCAGCTCACCTGGGACGGATAAGAATCAGCCCCAGCATTTT
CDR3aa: CASSPGTDKNQPQHF

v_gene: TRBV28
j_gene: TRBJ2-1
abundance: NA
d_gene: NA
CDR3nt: TGTGCCAGCCATCAGGATATCGAGCAGTTCTTC
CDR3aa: CASHQDIEQFF

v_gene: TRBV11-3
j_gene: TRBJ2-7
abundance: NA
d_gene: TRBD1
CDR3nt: TGTGCCAGCAGCACCGGGACAGGGGGAGGCGAGCAGTACTTC
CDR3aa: CASSTGTGGGEQYF

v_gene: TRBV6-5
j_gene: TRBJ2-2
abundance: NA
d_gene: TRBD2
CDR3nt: TGTGCCAGCAGCGACGGGAGGCATACCGGGGAGCTGTTTTTT
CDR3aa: CASSDGRHTGELFF

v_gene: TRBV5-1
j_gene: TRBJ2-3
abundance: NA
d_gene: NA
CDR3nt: TGCGCCAGCAGCCCCGAACGTCAAGGTACGCAGTATTTT
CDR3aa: CASSPERQGTQYF

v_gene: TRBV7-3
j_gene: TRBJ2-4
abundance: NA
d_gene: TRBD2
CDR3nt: TGTGCCAGCAGCGTAGGGGCGGGAGTGGCCAAAAACATTCAGTACTTC
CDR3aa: CASSVGAGVAKNIQYF

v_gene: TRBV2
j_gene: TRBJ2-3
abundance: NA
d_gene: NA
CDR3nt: TGTGCCAGCAGTGAAGTAAAACCTAGCAGGACTAGCACAGATACGCAGTATTTT
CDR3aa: CASSEVKPSRTSTDTQYF

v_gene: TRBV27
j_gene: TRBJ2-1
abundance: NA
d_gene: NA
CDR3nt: TGTGCCAGCAGTTTGTGGCAGTCCTACAATGAGCAGTTCTTC
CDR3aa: CASSLWQSYNEQFF

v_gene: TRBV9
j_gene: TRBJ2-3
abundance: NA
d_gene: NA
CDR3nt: TGTGCCAGCAGCTCAGGGGGGGCCATCACAGATACGCAGTATTTT
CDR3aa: CASSSGGAITDTQYF

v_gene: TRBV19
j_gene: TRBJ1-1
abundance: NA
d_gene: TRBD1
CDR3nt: TGTGCCAGTACCCCCTTTCAGGGGGCGAGGGTCACTGAAGCTTTCTTT
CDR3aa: CASTPFQGARVTEAFF

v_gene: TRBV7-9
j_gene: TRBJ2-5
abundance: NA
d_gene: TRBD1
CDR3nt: TGTGCCAGCAGCTCCCTAGGGACAGGGCGAGAGACCCAGTACTTC
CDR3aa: CASSSLGTGRETQYF

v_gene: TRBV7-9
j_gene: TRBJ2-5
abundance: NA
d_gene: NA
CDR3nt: TGTGCCAGCAGCTTAAAATGGGCAGGCTTAGAGACCCAGTACTTC
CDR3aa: CASSLKWAGLETQYF

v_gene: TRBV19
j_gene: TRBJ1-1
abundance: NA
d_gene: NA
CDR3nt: TGTGCCAGTAGTAGCCGAAAGACAGGGAACACTGAAGCTTTCTTT
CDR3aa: CASSSRKTGNTEAFF

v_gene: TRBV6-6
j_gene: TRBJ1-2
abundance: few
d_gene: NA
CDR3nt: TGTGCCAGCAGTTACGGGCCAGCGAGCTTCTATGGCTACACCTTC
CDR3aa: CASSYGPASFYGYTF